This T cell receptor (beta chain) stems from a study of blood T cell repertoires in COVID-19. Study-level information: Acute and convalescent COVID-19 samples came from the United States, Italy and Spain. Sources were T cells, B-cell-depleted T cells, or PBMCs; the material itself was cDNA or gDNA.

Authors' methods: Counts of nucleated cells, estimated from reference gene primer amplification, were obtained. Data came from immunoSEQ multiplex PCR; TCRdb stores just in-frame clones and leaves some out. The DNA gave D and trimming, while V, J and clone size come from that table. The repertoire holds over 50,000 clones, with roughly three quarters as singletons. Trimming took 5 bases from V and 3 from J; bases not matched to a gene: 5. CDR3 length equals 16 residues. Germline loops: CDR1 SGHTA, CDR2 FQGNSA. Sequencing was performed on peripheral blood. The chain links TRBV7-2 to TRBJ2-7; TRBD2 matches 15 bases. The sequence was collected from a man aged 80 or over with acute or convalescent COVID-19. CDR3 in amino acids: CASSTRTSGRGYEQYF. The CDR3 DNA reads TGTGCCAGCAGCACCCGGACTAGCGGGAGGGGCTACGAGCAGTACTTC.